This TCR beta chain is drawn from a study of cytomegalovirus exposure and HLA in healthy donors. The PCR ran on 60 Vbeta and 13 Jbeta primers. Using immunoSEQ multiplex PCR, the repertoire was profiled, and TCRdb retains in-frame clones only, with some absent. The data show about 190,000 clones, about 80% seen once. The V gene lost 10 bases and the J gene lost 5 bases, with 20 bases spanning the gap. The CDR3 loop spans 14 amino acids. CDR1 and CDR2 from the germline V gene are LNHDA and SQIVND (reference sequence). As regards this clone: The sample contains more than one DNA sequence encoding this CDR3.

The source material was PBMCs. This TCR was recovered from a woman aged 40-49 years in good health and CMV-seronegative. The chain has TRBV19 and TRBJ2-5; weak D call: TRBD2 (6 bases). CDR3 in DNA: TGTGCCACCGCCAACCCCGGGAGTATGGAGACCCAGTACTTC. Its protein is CATANPGSMETQYF.